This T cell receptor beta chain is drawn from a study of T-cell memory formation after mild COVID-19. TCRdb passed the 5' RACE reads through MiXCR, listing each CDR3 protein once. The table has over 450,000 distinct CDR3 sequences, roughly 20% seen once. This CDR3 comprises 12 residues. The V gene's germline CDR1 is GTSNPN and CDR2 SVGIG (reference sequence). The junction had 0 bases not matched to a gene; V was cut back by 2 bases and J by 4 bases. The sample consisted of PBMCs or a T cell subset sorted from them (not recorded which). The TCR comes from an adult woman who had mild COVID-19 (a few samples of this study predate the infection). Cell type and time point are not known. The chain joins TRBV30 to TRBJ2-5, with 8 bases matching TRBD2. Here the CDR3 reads CAWSTSGETQYF. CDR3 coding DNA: TGTGCCTGGAGTACTAGCGGAGAGACCCAGTACTTC.